These 18 T cell receptor beta chains were all obtained from the same sample, sequenced in a study of T cell repertoires in aging, cancer and after chemotherapy (dated by TCRdb to the late 2010s). Instead of sorted cells or RNA, genomic DNA extracted from peripheral blood served as the source for amplifying TCR beta rearrangements. This sample was sequenced with an Illumina MiSeq. Multiplex touch-down PCR with a mixed TRB-A/B primer pool was used to amplify rearranged TRB sequences covering the V, D and J segments. TCRdb ran its own pipeline on the public reads, namely fastp trimming at Q25 and MiXCR clone calling, and kept in-frame beta chains. Here each entry gathers all rows of one CDR3 protein and keeps the most common genes and DNA. The sample data list about 2,500 distinct CDR3 sequences, and around 24% of these were observed just once. Jointly, the top ten make up 4% to 6.5% of the sample.

Specimen: blood. Source of these receptors: a human donor in good health.

The J gene is TRBJ1-3, the V gene TRBV30; the D gene is possibly TRBD1 (5 bases). V was pared by 1 base and J by 0 bases, with 10 bases between. Germline V gives CDR1 GTSNPN, CDR2 SVGIG (reference sequence). The CDR3 extends over 15 amino acids. The CDR3 loop is CAWSGKGLSGNTIYF. CDR3 DNA sequence: TGTGCCTGGAGTGGCAAGGGGCTCTCTGGAAACACCATATATTTT.

This clonotype is medium-sized in the sample. For the CDR3, the DNA is TGTGCCAGCAGCCTCGCCGGCAGCAACATTCAGTACTTC. This translates into CASSLAGSNIQYF. The chain joins TRBV7-6 to TRBJ2-4; D unclear. Germline V gives CDR1 SGHVS, CDR2 FNYEAQ. V lost 5 bases to trimming and J lost 7 bases, with 12 bases between them. This CDR3 has 13 residues.

The rearrangement joins TRBV2 to TRBJ2-3; 7 bases are shared with TRBD1. Germline CDR1 and CDR2: SNHLY and FYNNEI. J was trimmed by 3 bases and V by 6 bases; bases with no gene match: 6. The CDR3 is 14 amino acids. The CDR3 DNA sequence: TGTGCCAGCAGGACAGGGCTGGGGACAGATACGCAGTATTTT. This translates into CASRTGLGTDTQYF.

The chain recombines TRBV2 with TRBJ2-1, with 8 positions matching TRBD2. CDR3 length: 16 amino acids. After removal of 5 bases from V and 2 bases from J, the junction contained 8 bases not matched to a gene. Germline V gene data show CDR1 as SNHLY and CDR2 as FYNNEI. Here the CDR3 reads CASSSGQRGTYNEQFF. Here the CDR3 DNA reads TGTGCCAGCAGTTCCGGTCAGCGGGGGACCTACAATGAGCAGTTCTTC.

This clonotype has just one count. V is TRBV9 and J is TRBJ2-3, with 7 positions matching TRBD2. The CDR3 consists of 16 residues. Germline CDR1 is SGDLS and CDR2 is YYNGEE. The junction had 6 bases not matched to a gene; V was cut back by 0 bases and J by 2 bases. CDR3 protein: CASSVVAGAPTDTQYF. The CDR3 DNA reads TGTGCCAGCAGCGTAGTTGCGGGAGCGCCCACAGATACGCAGTATTTT.

By its share, this clonotype is medium-sized. This chain uses TRBV7-2 with TRBJ2-5, with D hard to call. The CDR3 covers 12 residues. The V gene lost 5 bases and the J gene lost 5 bases, with 9 bases spanning the gap. Looked up from germline, CDR1 is SGHTA and CDR2 is FQGNSA. The CDR3 reads CASSQPGETQYF. Here the CDR3 DNA reads TGTGCCAGCAGCCAGCCCGGGGAGACCCAGTACTTC.

In this sample, this clonotype is medium-sized. CDR3 sequence (DNA): TGTGCTAGTGGTTTGGGAGAGGAGCAGTTCTTC. As protein: CASGLGEEQFF. The chain recombines TRBV12-5 with TRBJ2-1, with D uncertain. The CDR3 covers 11 residues. Per the germline V gene, CDR1 is LGHNT and CDR2 is FRNRAP. V shed 1 base and J shed 10 bases, with 5 bases lying between them. The complete variable domain, with remaining parts taken from reference TRBV12-5 and TRBJ2-1, reads DARVTQTPRHKVTEMGQEVTMRCQPILGHNTVFWYRQTMMQGLELLAYFRNRAPLDDSGMPKDRFSAEMPDATLATLKIQPSEPRDSAVYFCASGLGEEQFFGPGTRLTVL.

The chain uses TRBV28 and TRBJ2-3; TRBD2 matches at 13 bases. CDR1 is MDHEN and CDR2 is SYDVKM in the germline V gene. The CDR3 is 18 amino acids. V was clipped by 5 bases and J by 1 base; unmatched bases: 9. This CDR3 reads CASSPARGLAGGTDTQYF. CDR3 coding DNA: TGTGCCAGCAGTCCCGCCCGTGGACTAGCGGGGGGCACAGATACGCAGTATTTT.

This clonotype was counted a few times. A much more abundant neighbour one base away suggests this may be a read error. CDR3 DNA sequence: TGTGCCAGCAGTTTTCGACTAGCGGGGGGGACCGAGCAGTACTTC. This sequence encodes CASSFRLAGGTEQYF. The chain recombines TRBV27 with TRBJ2-7; 14 bases are shared with TRBD2. The V segment lost 3 bases and the J segment 6 bases; nucleotides outside the gene matches: 4. This CDR3 region has 15 residues. Germline V CDR1 and CDR2: MNHEY, SMNVEV (reference sequence).

This clonotype qualifies as medium-sized. The J gene is TRBJ2-3, the V gene TRBV6-5; D is perhaps TRBD1 (5 bases). V was cut by 0 bases and J by 3 bases, with 13 bases left in between. There are 16 residues in the CDR3. The germline CDR1 and CDR2 sequences are MNHEY and SVGAGI. The CDR3 coding sequence is TGTGCCAGCAGTTACTCGACGACACCAGGGACAGATACGCAGTATTTT. Translated, it gives CASSYSTTPGTDTQYF.

By sample fraction, this clonotype is medium-sized. The chain carries TRBV7-2 and TRBJ1-4, with a possible D match to TRBD1 (5 bases). Trimming took off 6 bases at V and 16 bases at J, with 18 bases between the two ends. Per the germline V gene, CDR1 is SGHTA and CDR2 is FQGNSA. This CDR3 has 12 residues. The CDR3 DNA sequence: TGTGCCAGCAGTCGGGCCGGGGGAACGCCGTTTTTT. Translating it yields CASSRAGGTPFF.

On this clonotype itself: A much larger clone differs from this one at a single base, so this may be a read error. The chain has TRBV20-1 and TRBJ2-7; 7 nucleotides align to TRBD2. Germline values: CDR1 DFQATT, CDR2 SNEGSKA (reference sequence). The CDR3 is 13 amino acids. CDR3 amino acids: CSAPGLVSIEKYF. In DNA, the CDR3 is TGCAGTGCTCCCGGACTAGTTTCCATCGAGAAGTACTTC.

In its sample, this clonotype is large. This chain connects TRBV30 to TRBJ1-5; D ambiguous. The CDR3 spans 14 residues. V lost 1 base, J lost 2 bases, and 9 bases lay in between. Germline values: CDR1 GTSNPN, CDR2 SVGIG (reference sequence). The CDR3 loop is CAWSASLGNQPQHF. The CDR3 DNA follows: TGTGCCTGGAGTGCGTCCCTGGGCAATCAGCCCCAGCATTTT.

The V gene is TRBV19, the J gene TRBJ2-3; 11 bases map to TRBD2. The length of the CDR3 is 15 residues. Unmatched junction bases numbered 6, after V lost 6 bases and J lost 4 bases. Germline CDR1 and CDR2: LNHDA and SQIVND (reference sequence). The CDR3 loop reads CASSNGLAGSDTQYF. In DNA, the CDR3 is TGTGCCAGTAGCAACGGACTAGCGGGCTCAGATACGCAGTATTTT.

This clonotype is termed medium-sized. The V gene is TRBV4-3, the J gene TRBJ2-4; TRBD1 aligns across 7 bases. Germline CDR1 reads LGHNA; CDR2 reads YSLEER. V trimming: 0 bases; J trimming: 1 base; junction bases outside the gene matches: 3. The CDR3 runs 16 residues. The CDR3 sequence: CASSQDEGAAKNIQYF. CDR3 sequence (DNA): TGCGCCAGCAGCCAAGACGAGGGGGCCGCCAAAAACATTCAGTACTTC.

This clonotype was recorded a few times. This rearrangement joins TRBV5-1 to TRBJ2-7; TRBD2 matches 14 bases. V was pared by 2 bases and J by 3 bases, with 1 base of the junction left unmatched. Germline V gene lookup returns CDR1 SGHRS and CDR2 YFSETQ. The CDR3 runs to 15 residues. The chain's CDR3 is CASSFGLAGGYEQYF. Written as DNA, the CDR3 is TGCGCCAGCAGCTTCGGACTAGCGGGGGGCTACGAGCAGTACTTC.

By its share, this clonotype is medium-sized. This chain uses TRBV6-2 or TRBV6-3 with TRBJ2-2; D perhaps matches TRBD2 (6 bases). Trimming left V 6 bases short and J 3 bases short, with 11 bases between. Germline V CDR1 and CDR2: MNHEY, SVGEGT. The length of the CDR3 is 14 residues. CDR3 DNA sequence: TGTGCCAGCAGACCCGGGACTGACACCGGGGAGCTGTTTTTT. Protein product: CASRPGTDTGELFF.

By sample share, this clonotype is medium-sized. This chain links TRBV20-1 with TRBJ1-5, with 7 nucleotides matching TRBD1. V shed 3 bases, J shed 0 bases, and the junction held 2 bases outside the gene matches. CDR1 is DFQATT, CDR2 SNEGSKA, per germline (reference sequence). The CDR3 contains 14 residues. In DNA, the CDR3 is TGCAGTGCTAGTAGGGACAGTAGCAATCAGCCCCAGCATTTT. It yields the protein CSASRDSSNQPQHF.